This record looks at one TCR beta chain sequence and its context. The data belong to a study of blood T cell repertoires in COVID-19. As for the study in general: Collection of acute and convalescent COVID-19 samples took place in the United States, Italy and Spain.

Germline lookup yields CDR1 GTSNPN and CDR2 SVGIG (reference sequence). This CDR3 comprises 17 residues. Trimming cost V 3 bases and J 6 bases, with 27 bases left between them. The table came from immunoSEQ multiplex PCR; TCRdb's copy has only in-frame clones and leaves some out. This table holds some 250,000 clones, roughly 87% found once. The chain carries TRBV30 and TRBJ2-7, with D tentatively TRBD1 (6 bases). This receptor was identified in a man aged 60 to 69 who had recovered from COVID-19. Sequenced input: peripheral blood. The DNA for the CDR3 is TGTGCCTGGAGCCCGCCATACCGTCACAGGGAGTGGTGCGAGCAGTACGTC. Translation: CAWSPPYRHREWCEQYV.